A single sample is the source of the 5 T cell receptor beta chains below, sequenced in a study of T cells in Graves' hyperthyroidism and ophthalmopathy (dated by TCRdb to between 2018 and 2021). Libraries were prepared through multiplex PCR. Instrument on record: Illumina HiSeq 2000. The TCR beta CDR3 regions were amplified from the RNA transcripts. A first-round RT-PCR of the TCR CDR3 used the HTBI primer set with the Qiagen OneStep RT-PCR kit. The raw public reads went through TCRdb reprocessing: fastp at Q25, MiXCR clone calling, in-frame beta chains kept. Identical CDR3 proteins give one entry, which carries the most common genes and DNA. In all, the sample holds around 300,000 distinct CDR3 sequences, and about 20% of those were seen once. Around 65% of the sample is taken by the ten largest. The sequenced sample consisted of blood. The origin of the receptors is a young man with Graves' ophthalmopathy.

A remark on this clonotype: This clone may be a read error of a much larger clone one base away. Given the absence of the conserved phenylalanine or tryptophan at the CDR3 end, a read error is likely. The chain combines TRBV11-2 with TRBJ2-7, with 8 bases lining up with TRBD1. V trimming: 5 bases; J trimming: 5 bases; junction bases outside the gene matches: 8. Germline assignment: CDR1 SGHAT and CDR2 FQNNGV. This CDR3 contains 14 residues. The CDR3 coding sequence is TGTGCCAGCAGCCCCCAGCGGACAGGGCACGAGCAGTACATC. Residues: CASSPQRTGHEQYI.

In its sample, this clonotype was seen a few times. V and J are TRBV24-1 and TRBJ2-1; D ambiguous. The CDR3 loop spans 16 amino acids. From germline, CDR1 is KGHDR and CDR2 SFDVKD. Trimming shortened V by 2 bases and J by 0 bases, and 10 bases separated the two germline ends. The CDR3 nucleotides read TGTGCCACCAGTGATTATGGCGAAAGCTCCTACAATGAGCAGTTCTTC. This codes for CATSDYGESSYNEQFF.

There are many counts of this clonotype. The chain uses TRBV11-2 and TRBJ2-3; D may correspond to TRBD1 or TRBD2 (5 bases each). V was cut by 1 base and J by 4 bases, with 12 bases left in between. Germline V gives CDR1 SGHAT, CDR2 FQNNGV. This CDR3 contains 15 residues. The CDR3, as DNA: TGTGCCAGCAGCTTAGTATTCGGGGCGGCAGATACGCAGTATTTT. Protein product: CASSLVFGAADTQYF.

This clonotype occurred many times. This sequence joins TRBV20-1 and TRBJ2-7; 11 bases match TRBD2. This CDR3 spans 15 amino acids. After removal of 6 bases from V and 3 bases from J, the junction contained 10 bases not matched to a gene. Germline V CDR1 and CDR2: DFQATT, SNEGSKA (reference sequence). The CDR3 nucleotides are TGCAGTGCATTAAGGACTAGCGGGTTTTTCTACGAGCAGTACTTC. Translating it yields CSALRTSGFFYEQYF.

V and J are TRBV29-1 and TRBJ1-5; 7 bases are shared with TRBD1. This CDR3 has 13 amino acids. The germline gives CDR1 SQVTM, CDR2 ANQGSEA. V lost 6 bases, J lost 3 bases, and 5 bases stayed unmatched. CDR3 in amino acids: CSVETGPNQPQHF. In DNA, the CDR3 is TGCAGCGTCGAGACAGGGCCCAATCAGCCCCAGCATTTT. The variable domain in full, with the rest retrieved from reference TRBV29-1 and TRBJ1-5, is SAVISQKPSRDICQRGTSLTIQCQVDSQVTMMFWYRQQPGQSLTLIATANQGSEATYESGFVIDKFPISRPNLTFSTLTVSNMSPEDSSIYLCSVETGPNQPQHFGDGTRLSIL.